This T cell receptor (beta chain) came from a study of blood T cell repertoires in COVID-19. Study as a whole: T cells, B-cell-depleted T cells, or PBMCs provided the cDNA or gDNA that served as material.

Clones were read by immunoSEQ multiplex PCR, and TCRdb kept only the in-frame ones, dropping some. The table records around 200,000 clones, roughly nine tenths of them present only once. Clinical history reported by participants formed the basis on which cohorts were assigned. The CDR3 loop spans 13 amino acids. The germline gives CDR1 SGHAT, CDR2 FQNNGV. Trimming at V came to 4 bases and at J to 7 bases, leaving 5 bases not matched to a gene. The V and J genes are TRBV11-2 and TRBJ2-5, with TRBD1 matching over 8 bases. This clonotype was obtained from a woman aged 25-40 years who had recovered from COVID-19. What was sequenced was PBMCs or T cells enriched from blood (not recorded which). CDR3 sequence (DNA): TGTGCCAGCAGCTCCGGACAGGGAAGGACCCAGTACTTC. It encodes CASSSGQGRTQYF.